The 24 T cell receptor beta chains listed next were all sequenced from one sample in a study of T cells after yellow fever vaccination. TCRdb reprocessed the 5' RACE reads with MiXCR, giving one entry per CDR3 protein. The sample comprises hundreds of thousands of distinct CDR3 sequences, approximately 3.9% of which are singletons, and less than 25% rests with the top ten. Specimen: PBMCs, collected on the day of the yellow fever booster vaccination. These receptors were collected from a man between 18 and 35 years old who received the YFV17D yellow fever vaccine.

The rearrangement links TRBV11-2 to TRBJ1-1; a weak D match, TRBD1 (6 bases). Germline V gene sequence: CDR1 SGHAT, CDR2 FQNNGV. The germline V and J ends were trimmed by 7 bases and 11 bases, with 17 bases remaining between them. This CDR3 is 12 amino acids long. The CDR3 sequence is CASTSGAGSAFF. CDR3 DNA: TGTGCCAGCACCTCGGGGGCGGGGTCGGCTTTCTTT.

In this sample, this clonotype turned up many times. The chain employs TRBV20-1 and TRBJ2-5; D possibly corresponds to TRBD1 (5 bases). There are 12 residues in the CDR3. The V gene lost 6 bases and the J gene lost 2 bases, with 10 bases spanning the gap. Germline lookup yields CDR1 DFQATT and CDR2 SNEGSKA (reference sequence). The CDR3 loop reads CSARRQQETQYF. CDR3 nucleotides: TGCAGTGCCCGCCGACAGCAAGAGACCCAGTACTTC.

This clonotype was counted ten times or more. The chain employs TRBV5-1 and TRBJ1-2, with D unclear. With 0 bases removed from V and 1 base from J, the gap between germline ends came to 7 bases. Germline V gives CDR1 SGHRS, CDR2 YFSETQ. The CDR3 totals 14 residues. The CDR3, as DNA: TGCGCCAGCAGCTTGGACACGCTTAACTATGGCTACACCTTC. Translation gives CASSLDTLNYGYTF.

This clonotype has just a few counts. The V and J genes are TRBV19 and TRBJ2-1; D is unclear. The CDR3 runs 13 residues. V was trimmed by 3 bases and J by 4 bases, leaving 7 bases between them. CDR1 and CDR2 from the germline V gene are LNHDA and SQIVND (reference sequence). The CDR3 sequence is CASSISAYNEQFF. As DNA, the CDR3 is TGTGCCAGTAGTATCTCTGCGTACAATGAGCAGTTCTTC.

This clonotype was found many times. V and J are TRBV7-2 and TRBJ2-3; 7 nucleotides agree with TRBD1. V shed 5 bases, J shed 7 bases, and the junction held 6 bases outside the gene matches. The CDR3 loop spans 13 amino acids. Germline V gene data show CDR1 as SGHTA and CDR2 as FQGNSA. CDR3 in DNA: TGTGCCAGCAGCCTAGACAGGGAATATACGCAGTATTTT. Translation gives CASSLDREYTQYF.

At least ten counts were recorded for this clonotype. This chain uses TRBV27 with TRBJ1-4; D not resolved. Germline CDR1 is MNHEY and CDR2 is SMNVEV (reference sequence). V shed 5 bases and J shed 7 bases, with 14 bases lying between them. The CDR3 runs 14 residues. The CDR3: CASSETRLSEKLFF. In nucleotides, the CDR3 is TGTGCCAGCAGTGAGACCCGGTTGAGTGAAAAACTGTTTTTT.

This clonotype was detected ten times or more. The chain combines TRBV6-6 with TRBJ1-2, with D unresolved. Germline CDR1 MNHNY, CDR2 SVGAGI (reference sequence). This CDR3 is built from 15 residues. V lost 1 base and J 0 bases, leaving 9 bases between the germline ends. The CDR3: CASSYWREANYGYTF. The CDR3 bases are TGTGCCAGCAGTTACTGGAGAGAAGCTAACTATGGCTACACCTTC.

This clonotype appeared many times. The J gene is TRBJ1-6, the V gene TRBV5-1, with 9 bases fitting TRBD1. Trimming removed 4 bases from V and 8 bases from J; junction bases left unmatched: 13. CDR3 length: 17 residues. Germline lookup yields CDR1 SGHRS and CDR2 YFSETQ. CDR3 in amino acids: CASSLRAPGQGHSPLHF. CDR3 bases: TGCGCCAGCAGCCTAAGGGCCCCGGGACAGGGACATTCACCCCTCCACTTT. Based on the CDR3 plus reference TRBV5-1 and TRBJ1-6, the full variable domain is KAGVTQTPRYLIKTRGQQVTLSCSPISGHRSVSWYQQTPGQGLQFLFEYFSETQRNKGNFPGRFSGRQFSNSRSEMNVSTLELGDSALYLCASSLRAPGQGHSPLHFGNGTRLTVT.

This clonotype was observed a few times. The chain uses TRBV2 and TRBJ2-1, with 11 bases matching TRBD1. Germline trimming cut 6 bases from V and 6 bases from J; bases unmatched to any gene: 1. Germline CDR1 is SNHLY and CDR2 is FYNNEI. The CDR3 is 13 amino acids. The CDR3 nucleotides read TGTGCCAGCAGGGGGACAGGGGGCAATGAGCAGTTCTTC. Protein product: CASRGTGGNEQFF.

This clonotype was seen at least ten times. The V and J genes are TRBV4-1 and TRBJ2-4; D remains ambiguous. The V end was cut by 1 base, the J end by 7 bases, with 11 bases between. Germline lookup yields CDR1 MGHRA and CDR2 YSYEKL. The CDR3 spans 14 residues. The chain's CDR3 is CASSQGSSSNIQYF. The CDR3 region has the DNA TGCGCCAGCAGCCAAGGCTCTAGTTCCAACATTCAGTACTTC.

The table lists this clonotype with many counts. This chain links TRBV5-1 with TRBJ1-1, with 8 positions matching TRBD1. Germline lookup yields CDR1 SGHRS and CDR2 YFSETQ. The J segment lost 1 base and the V segment lost 4 bases, leaving 3 bases of the junction unmatched. The CDR3 consists of 14 residues. For the CDR3, the DNA is TGCGCCAGCAGCACCGACAGGGGGAACACTGAAGCTTTCTTT. Protein sequence: CASSTDRGNTEAFF.

V usage is TRBV7-2 and J usage is TRBJ1-5; 7 bases align to TRBD1. Looked up from germline, CDR1 is SGHTA and CDR2 is FQGNSA. This CDR3 has 17 residues. V lost 5 bases, J lost 2 bases, and 12 bases stayed unmatched. The CDR3 bases are TGTGCCAGCAGCCCCCGGACAGGAGCCTTAGGCAATCAGCCCCAGCATTTT. As protein: CASSPRTGALGNQPQHF.

There are many counts of this clonotype. The V call is TRBV7-2, the J call TRBJ2-3; the D is unclear. Germline CDR1 reads SGHTA; CDR2 reads FQGNSA. This CDR3 has 14 amino acids. Between the trimmed V and J ends, which lost 1 base and 1 base, there was a span of 6 bases. CDR3 DNA sequence: TGTGCCAGCAGCTTAGTGACACGCACAGATACGCAGTATTTT. Encoded protein: CASSLVTRTDTQYF.

This clonotype turned up a few times. The V call is TRBV2, the J call TRBJ2-5, with 11 nucleotides matching TRBD2. The CDR3 is 15 residues long. The germline V gene has CDR1 SNHLY and CDR2 FYNNEI. Trimming cost V 3 bases and J 4 bases; bases outside gene matches: 4. The CDR3 DNA reads TGTGCCAGCAGTGATGCTAGCGGGGGGACAGAGACCCAGTACTTC. The encoded protein is CASSDASGGTETQYF.

The V gene is TRBV10-3, the J gene TRBJ2-2, with D unclear. Trimming stripped 10 bases from V and 2 bases from J, with 20 bases between. Looked up from germline, CDR1 is ENHRY and CDR2 is SYGVKD. There are 16 residues in the CDR3. CDR3 coding DNA: TGTGCCACCTCCAATACTTACGCGTCTAACACCGGGGAGCTGTTTTTT. Its translation is CATSNTYASNTGELFF.

This clonotype was picked up a small number of times. J is TRBJ1-3 and V is TRBV4-1; D gene unclear. Germline assignment: CDR1 MGHRA and CDR2 YSYEKL. V lost 4 bases to trimming and J lost 0 bases, with 13 bases between them. There are 16 residues in the CDR3. The CDR3 protein is CASSLTWASSGNTIYF. The DNA of the CDR3 is TGCGCCAGCAGCCTGACATGGGCGAGCTCTGGAAACACCATATATTTT.

This clonotype was recorded at least ten times. The CDR3 bases are TGTGCCAGCACCGACAGATTGCCCTACAATGAGCAGTTCTTC. It codes for CASTDRLPYNEQFF. The chain joins TRBV12-3 or TRBV12-4 to TRBJ2-1; D may be TRBD1 (5 bases). The CDR3 covers 14 residues. Between the trimmed V and J ends, which lost 7 bases and 2 bases, there was a span of 12 bases.

This clonotype has a handful of counts. The chain recombines TRBV7-6 with TRBJ2-3, with no clear D. Germline CDR1 reads SGHVS; CDR2 reads FNYEAQ. CDR3 length: 12 amino acids. V lost 2 bases and J lost 8, with 8 bases in between. CDR3 coding DNA: TGTGCCAGCAGCTTATTTCCCCCTACGCAGTATTTT. It yields the protein CASSLFPPTQYF.

In its sample, this clonotype was seen many times. This chain connects TRBV10-3 to TRBJ2-1; D assignment may be TRBD1 or TRBD2 (6 bases each). In germline, CDR1 is ENHRY, CDR2 SYGVKD. There are 15 residues in the CDR3. V lost 0 bases to trimming and J lost 6 bases, with 12 bases between them. CDR3 sequence: CAISESRGPGNEQFF. In DNA, the CDR3 is TGTGCCATCAGTGAGTCCCGGGGGCCGGGCAATGAGCAGTTCTTC.

This clonotype came up a few times. The chain has TRBV20-1 and TRBJ1-2; D is ambiguous. Germline V gives CDR1 DFQATT, CDR2 SNEGSKA (reference sequence). With 0 bases removed from V and 11 bases from J, the gap between germline ends came to 7 bases. This CDR3 is 10 amino acids long. The CDR3 DNA follows: TGCAGTGCTAGAGACAGGAGGTACACCTTC. Its protein product is CSARDRRYTF.

This clonotype has at least ten counts. The chain recombines TRBV7-2 with TRBJ2-5, with D perhaps matching TRBD1 or TRBD2 (6 bases each). The V gene's germline CDR1 is SGHTA and CDR2 FQGNSA. CDR3 length equals 14 residues. With 5 bases removed from V and 4 bases from J, the gap between germline ends came to 14 bases. The CDR3 loop is CASSPWGARETQYF. The DNA for the CDR3 is TGTGCCAGCAGCCCCTGGGGGGCCCGAGAGACCCAGTACTTC.

This clonotype has only a few counts. J is TRBJ2-5 and V is TRBV29-1, with D possibly being TRBD2 (5 bases). The V end lost 3 bases, the J end lost 3 bases, and 11 bases lay between the germline ends. The CDR3 totals 13 residues. CDR1 is SQVTM and CDR2 is ANQGSEA in the germline V gene. The CDR3 coding sequence is TGCAGCGTTGACGTCGGACTCGAAGAGACCCAGTACTTC. It specifies CSVDVGLEETQYF. The entire variable domain, with the rest obtained from reference TRBV29-1 and TRBJ2-5, is as follows: SAVISQKPSRDICQRGTSLTIQCQVDSQVTMMFWYRQQPGQSLTLIATANQGSEATYESGFVIDKFPISRPNLTFSTLTVSNMSPEDSSIYLCSVDVGLEETQYFGPGTRLLVL.

This clonotype was observed many times. This chain links TRBV19 with TRBJ2-7, with D tentatively TRBD1 (7 bases). V dropped 5 bases and J dropped 0 bases, with 17 bases sitting between them. Germline V gives CDR1 LNHDA, CDR2 SQIVND (reference sequence). CDR3 size: 16 residues. The CDR3 region has the DNA TGTGCCAGTAGTTCCAGGACAGGACTACCCTCCTACGAGCAGTACTTC. Translation: CASSSRTGLPSYEQYF. Supplemented by reference TRBV19 and TRBJ2-7, the full variable domain reads DGGITQSPKYLFRKEGQNVTLSCEQNLNHDAMYWYRQDPGQGLRLIYYSQIVNDFQKGDIAEGYSVSREKKESFPLTVTSAQKNPTAFYLCASSSRTGLPSYEQYFGPGTRLTVT.

This clonotype was seen at least ten times. The chain has TRBV7-2 and TRBJ2-7; the match to TRBD1 covers 7 bases. CDR1 is SGHTA, CDR2 FQGNSA, per germline. J lost 7 bases, V lost 4 bases, and 7 bases had no gene match. CDR3 length: 13 residues. In DNA, the CDR3 is TGTGCCAGCAGCTCTAAGGGGGCGAGGGAGCAGTACGTC. This translates into CASSSKGAREQYV.